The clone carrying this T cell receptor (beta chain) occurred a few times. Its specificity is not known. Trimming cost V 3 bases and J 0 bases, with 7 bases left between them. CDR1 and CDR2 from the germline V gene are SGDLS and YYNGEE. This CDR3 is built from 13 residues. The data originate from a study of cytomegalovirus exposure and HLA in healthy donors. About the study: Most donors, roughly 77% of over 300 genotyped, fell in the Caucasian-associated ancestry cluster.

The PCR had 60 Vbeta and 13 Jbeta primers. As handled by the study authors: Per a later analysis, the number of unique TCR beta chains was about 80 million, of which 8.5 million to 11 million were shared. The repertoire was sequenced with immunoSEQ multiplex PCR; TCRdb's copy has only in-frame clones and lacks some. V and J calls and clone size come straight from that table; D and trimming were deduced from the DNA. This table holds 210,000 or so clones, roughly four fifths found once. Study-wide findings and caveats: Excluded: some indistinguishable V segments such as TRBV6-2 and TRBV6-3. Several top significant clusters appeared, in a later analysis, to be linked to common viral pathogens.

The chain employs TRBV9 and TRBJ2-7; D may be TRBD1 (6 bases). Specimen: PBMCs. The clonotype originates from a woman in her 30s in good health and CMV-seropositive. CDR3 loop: CASSGDNSYEQYF. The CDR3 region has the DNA TGTGCCAGCAGCGGGGACAACTCCTACGAGCAGTACTTC.